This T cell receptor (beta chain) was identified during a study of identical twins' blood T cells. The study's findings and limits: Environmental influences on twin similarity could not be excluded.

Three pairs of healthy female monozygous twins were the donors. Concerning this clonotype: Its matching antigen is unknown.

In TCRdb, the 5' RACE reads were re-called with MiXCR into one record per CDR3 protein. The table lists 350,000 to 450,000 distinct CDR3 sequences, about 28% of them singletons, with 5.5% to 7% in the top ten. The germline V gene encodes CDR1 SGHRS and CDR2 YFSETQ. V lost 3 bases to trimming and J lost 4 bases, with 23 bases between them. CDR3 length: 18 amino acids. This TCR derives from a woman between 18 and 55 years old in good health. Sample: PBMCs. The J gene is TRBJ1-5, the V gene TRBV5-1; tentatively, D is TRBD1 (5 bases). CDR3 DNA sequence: TGCGCCAGCAGCTATTACCGGGGCCGCCCTGTCGGAAATCAGCCCCAGCATTTT. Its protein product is CASSYYRGRPVGNQPQHF.